This entry lists 8 T cell receptor beta chains sequenced from one sample in a study of Ad26.COV2.S vaccination and SARS-CoV-2 variants. As to treatment: some 20 received Ad26.COV2.S at low or high dose, single or two shots; roughly five received placebo; per-sample allocation not given. The samples date from day 63 after the first vaccine or placebo injection. The repertoire was sequenced with immunoSEQ multiplex PCR; TCRdb's copy has only in-frame clones and lacks some. The sample shows about 260,000 clones, around 88% of them seen only once. Material: peripheral blood, obtained in a trial of Ad26.COV2.S vaccine versus placebo. These receptors all stem from a person aged 18-60 years who received the Ad26.COV2.S COVID-19 vaccine or a placebo.

This chain connects TRBV4-1 to TRBJ1-1; D unclear. Germline values: CDR1 MGHRA, CDR2 YSYEKL. Between the trimmed V and J ends, which lost 2 bases and 1 base, there was a span of 8 bases. The CDR3 sequence is 14 residues long. CDR3 region: CASSQFAPNTEAFF. The CDR3 DNA reads TGCGCCAGCAGCCAATTCGCCCCGAACACTGAAGCTTTCTTT.

This clone occurred once. V and J are TRBV7-9 and TRBJ1-4, with 8 positions matching TRBD1. This CDR3 is 16 amino acids long. Per germline, CDR1 SEHNR and CDR2 FQNEAQ (reference sequence). V shed 4 bases, J shed 1 base, and the junction held 5 bases outside the gene matches. The CDR3 nucleotides read TGTGCCAGCAGCTCAGGACAGGGAGAAACTAATGAAAAACTGTTTTTT. Translated: CASSSGQGETNEKLFF.

The chain uses TRBV7-2 and TRBJ2-3; 7 bases agree with TRBD2. This CDR3 is built from 15 residues. Germline CDR1 SGHTA, CDR2 FQGNSA. Trimming took 5 bases from V and 2 from J; bases not matched to a gene: 7. The CDR3 loop is CASSPASGYTDTQYF. The CDR3 DNA reads as TGTGCCAGCAGCCCCGCTAGCGGATACACAGATACGCAGTATTTT.

The V call is TRBV30, the J call TRBJ1-4; D gene ambiguous. The V gene lost 5 bases and the J gene lost 8 bases, with 6 bases spanning the gap. The CDR3 loop spans 10 amino acids. Germline CDR1 reads GTSNPN; CDR2 reads SVGIG (reference sequence). The CDR3 loop is CAWAREKLFF. The CDR3 DNA reads as TGTGCCTGGGCGAGGGAAAAACTGTTTTTT.

This rearrangement joins TRBV5-5 to TRBJ1-2, with 9 nucleotides matching TRBD1. J was trimmed by 6 bases and V by 0 bases; bases with no gene match: 3. This CDR3 contains 14 residues. Germline assignment: CDR1 SGHKS and CDR2 YYEKEE (reference sequence). The CDR3 sequence: CASSLVDRGDGYTF. The CDR3, as DNA: TGTGCCAGCAGCTTGGTTGACAGGGGGGATGGCTACACCTTC.

This sequence joins TRBV6-2 or TRBV6-3 and TRBJ2-5, with D possibly being TRBD1 or TRBD2 (5 bases each). V dropped 4 bases and J dropped 1 base, with 16 bases sitting between them. The CDR3 sequence is 16 residues long. CDR1 and CDR2 (germline): MNHEY, SVGEGT. CDR3 nucleotides: TGTGCCAGCAGTTCAGGTTTTAGTGGGGGCCAAGAGACCCAGTACTTC. This codes for CASSSGFSGGQETQYF.

This rearrangement joins TRBV5-6 to TRBJ1-2, with 8 bases matching TRBD1. The germline CDR1 and CDR2 sequences are SGHDT and YYEEEE. CDR3 length: 15 residues. The V gene end was trimmed by 3 bases and the J gene end by 4 bases; junction bases not matched to a gene: 8. The DNA of the CDR3 is TGTGCCAGCAGCTGGGGTACAGGGGGGACCTATGGCTACACCTTC. Its translation is CASSWGTGGTYGYTF.

The rearrangement uses TRBV12-3 or TRBV12-4 and TRBJ1-4; 7 bases align to TRBD1. The CDR3 totals 12 residues. J lost 13 bases, V lost 6 bases, and 8 bases had no gene match. Here the CDR3 reads CASRPNRGALFF. CDR3 DNA sequence: TGTGCCAGCAGACCAAACAGGGGAGCACTGTTTTTT.